The sequence of this T cell receptor (beta chain) was determined in a study of blood T cell repertoires in COVID-19. The overall study: The United States, Italy and Spain were the sources of the acute and convalescent COVID-19 samples. T cells, B-cell-depleted T cells, or PBMCs supplied cDNA or gDNA.

In the original processing: Nucleated cell number was recorded as an estimate derived from reference gene primer amplification. Method: immunoSEQ multiplex PCR; TCRdb's copy keeps in-frame clones and lacks some. V, J and clone size reflect that table, while D and trimming were determined from the DNA. This table has some 290,000 clones, 65% to 90% appearing once. This clone was observed once. The CDR3 is 15 amino acids. Germline CDR1 is SEHNR and CDR2 is FQNEAQ (reference sequence). Trimming at V came to 3 bases and at J to 6 bases, leaving 9 bases not matched to a gene. The genes are TRBV7-9 and TRBJ2-3; 7 nucleotides agree with TRBD2. The specimen was peripheral blood. The receptor was derived from a woman aged 60-75 years with active or convalescent COVID-19. The CDR3 DNA sequence: TGTGCCAGCAGCTTCCAGCTCGGGGGGACCGATACGCAGTATTTT. Residues: CASSFQLGGTDTQYF.